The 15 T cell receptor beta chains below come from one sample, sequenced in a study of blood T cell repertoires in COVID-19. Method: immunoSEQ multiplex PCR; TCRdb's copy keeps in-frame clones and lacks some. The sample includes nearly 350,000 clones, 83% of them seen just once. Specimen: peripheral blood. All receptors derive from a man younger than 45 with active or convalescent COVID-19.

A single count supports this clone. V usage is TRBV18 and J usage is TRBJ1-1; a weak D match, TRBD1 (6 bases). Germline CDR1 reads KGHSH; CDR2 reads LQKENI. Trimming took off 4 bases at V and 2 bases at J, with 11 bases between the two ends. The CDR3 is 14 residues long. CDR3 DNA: TGTGCCAGCTCACACGGGACACTTAACACTGAAGCTTTCTTT. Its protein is CASSHGTLNTEAFF.

CDR3: CASSQTGGSEKLFF. The CDR3 DNA follows: TGTGCCAGCAGTCAGACAGGGGGCAGTGAAAAACTGTTTTTT. This chain connects TRBV27 to TRBJ1-4, with TRBD1 identical over 10 bases. The J segment lost 7 bases and the V segment lost 5 bases, leaving 4 bases of the junction unmatched. CDR3 length: 14 amino acids. Germline lookup yields CDR1 MNHEY and CDR2 SMNVEV (reference sequence).

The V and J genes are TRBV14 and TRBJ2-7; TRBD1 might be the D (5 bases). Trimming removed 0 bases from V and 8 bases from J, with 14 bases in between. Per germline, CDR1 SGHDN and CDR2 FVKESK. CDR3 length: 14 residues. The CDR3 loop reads CASSQDSLGRKQYF. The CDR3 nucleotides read TGTGCCAGCAGCCAAGATTCGCTGGGGCGCAAGCAGTACTTC.

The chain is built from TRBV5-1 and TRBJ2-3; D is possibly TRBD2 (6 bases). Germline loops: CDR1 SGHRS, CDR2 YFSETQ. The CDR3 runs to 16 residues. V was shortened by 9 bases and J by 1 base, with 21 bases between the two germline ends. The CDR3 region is CATPSVAGPCTDTQYF. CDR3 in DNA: TGCGCCACTCCGAGTGTGGCGGGGCCTTGCACAGATACGCAGTATTTT.

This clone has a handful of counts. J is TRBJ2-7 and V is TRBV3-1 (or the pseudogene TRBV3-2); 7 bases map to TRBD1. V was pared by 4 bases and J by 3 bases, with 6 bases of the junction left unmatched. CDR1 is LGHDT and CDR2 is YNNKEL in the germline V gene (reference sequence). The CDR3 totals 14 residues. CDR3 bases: TGTGCCAGCAGCCGGGGGACAGTCGTCTACGAGCAGTACTTC. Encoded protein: CASSRGTVVYEQYF.

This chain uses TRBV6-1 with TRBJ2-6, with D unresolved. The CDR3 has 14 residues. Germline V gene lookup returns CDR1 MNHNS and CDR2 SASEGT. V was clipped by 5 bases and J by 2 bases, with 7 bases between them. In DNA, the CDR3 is TGTGCCAGCAGTTTCAGCGCTGGGGCCAACGTCCTGACTTTC. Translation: CASSFSAGANVLTF.

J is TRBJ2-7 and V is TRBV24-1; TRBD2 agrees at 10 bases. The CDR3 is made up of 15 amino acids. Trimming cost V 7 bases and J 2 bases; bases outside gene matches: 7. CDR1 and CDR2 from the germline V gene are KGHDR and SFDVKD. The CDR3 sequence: CATSQASGSPYEQYF. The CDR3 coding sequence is TGTGCCACCAGCCAAGCTAGCGGGAGCCCCTACGAGCAGTACTTC.

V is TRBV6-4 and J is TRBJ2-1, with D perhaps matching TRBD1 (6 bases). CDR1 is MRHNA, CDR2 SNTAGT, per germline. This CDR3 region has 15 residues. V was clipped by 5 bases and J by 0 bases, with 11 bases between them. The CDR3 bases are TGTGCCAGCAGTCTCCAGGGGAGCTCCTACAATGAGCAGTTCTTC. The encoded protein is CASSLQGSSYNEQFF.

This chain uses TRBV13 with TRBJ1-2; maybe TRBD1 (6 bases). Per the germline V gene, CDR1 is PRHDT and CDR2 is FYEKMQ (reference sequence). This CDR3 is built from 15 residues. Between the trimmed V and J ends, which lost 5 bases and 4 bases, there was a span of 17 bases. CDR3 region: CASSLNPTGLYGYTF. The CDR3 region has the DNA TGTGCCAGCAGCCTCAACCCGACAGGACTCTATGGCTACACCTTC. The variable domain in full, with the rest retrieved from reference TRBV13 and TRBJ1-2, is AAGVIQSPRHLIKEKRETATLKCYPIPRHDTVYWYQQGPGQDPQFLISFYEKMQSDKGSIPDRFSAQQFSDYHSELNMSSLELGDSALYFCASSLNPTGLYGYTFGSGTRLTVV.

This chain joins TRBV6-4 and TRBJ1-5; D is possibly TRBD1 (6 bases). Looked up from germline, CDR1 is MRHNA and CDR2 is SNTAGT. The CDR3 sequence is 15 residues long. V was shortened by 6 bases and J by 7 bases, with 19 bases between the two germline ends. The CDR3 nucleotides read TGTGCCAGCAGCGTCGACAGGAAAGGGCTACAGCCCCAGCATTTT. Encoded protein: CASSVDRKGLQPQHF.

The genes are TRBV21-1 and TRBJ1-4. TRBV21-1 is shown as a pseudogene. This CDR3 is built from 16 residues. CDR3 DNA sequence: TGTGCCAGCAGCAACCCGGAGGGCGGGAAGCATGAAAAACTGTTTTTT. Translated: CASSNPEGGKHEKLFF.

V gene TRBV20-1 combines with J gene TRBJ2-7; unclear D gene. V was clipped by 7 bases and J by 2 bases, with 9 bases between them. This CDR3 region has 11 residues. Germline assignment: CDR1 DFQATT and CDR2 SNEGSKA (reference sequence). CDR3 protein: CSGARTYEQYF. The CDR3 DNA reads TGCAGTGGAGCGAGAACCTACGAGCAGTACTTC.

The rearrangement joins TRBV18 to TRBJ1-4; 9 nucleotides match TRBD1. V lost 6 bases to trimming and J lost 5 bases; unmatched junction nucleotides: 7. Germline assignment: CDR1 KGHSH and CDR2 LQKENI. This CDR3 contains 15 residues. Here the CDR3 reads CASSPRQGENEKLFF. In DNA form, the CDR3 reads TGTGCCAGCTCTCCCCGACAGGGGGAGAATGAAAAACTGTTTTTT. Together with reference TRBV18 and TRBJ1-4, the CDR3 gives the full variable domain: NAGVMQNPRHLVRRRGQEARLRCSPMKGHSHVYWYRQLPEEGLKFMVYLQKENIIDESGMPKERFSAEFPKEGPSILRIQQVVRGDSAAYFCASSPRQGENEKLFFGSGTQLSVL.

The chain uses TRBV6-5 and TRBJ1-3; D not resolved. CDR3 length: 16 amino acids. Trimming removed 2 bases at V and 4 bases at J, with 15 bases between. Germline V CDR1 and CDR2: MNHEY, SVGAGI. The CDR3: CASSYVHGSAGNTIYF. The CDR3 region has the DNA TGTGCCAGCAGTTACGTCCATGGGAGCGCCGGAAACACCATATATTTT.

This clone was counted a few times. The CDR3 loop reads CASSIEVGQANEKLFF. The CDR3 coding sequence is TGTGCCAGTAGTATAGAAGTGGGACAGGCGAATGAAAAACTGTTTTTT. The rearrangement links TRBV19 to TRBJ1-4, with TRBD1 matching over 8 bases. V shed 0 bases and J 5 bases; nucleotides not matched to a gene: 5. Germline V gives CDR1 LNHDA, CDR2 SQIVND (reference sequence). There are 16 residues in the CDR3.